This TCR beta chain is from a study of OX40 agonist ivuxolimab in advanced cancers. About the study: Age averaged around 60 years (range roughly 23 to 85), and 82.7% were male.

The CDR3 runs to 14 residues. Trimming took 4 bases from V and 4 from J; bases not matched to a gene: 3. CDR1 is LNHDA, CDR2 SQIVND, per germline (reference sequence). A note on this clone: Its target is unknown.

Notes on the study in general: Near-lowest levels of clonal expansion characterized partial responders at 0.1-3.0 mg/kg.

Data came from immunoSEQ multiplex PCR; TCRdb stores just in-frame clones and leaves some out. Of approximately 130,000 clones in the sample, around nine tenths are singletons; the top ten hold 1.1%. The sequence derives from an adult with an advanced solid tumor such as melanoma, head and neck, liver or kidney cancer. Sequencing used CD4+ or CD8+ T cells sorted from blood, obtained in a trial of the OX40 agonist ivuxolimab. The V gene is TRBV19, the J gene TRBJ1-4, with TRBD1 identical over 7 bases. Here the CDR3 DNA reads TGTGCCAGTAGTACCCGACAGGGTAATGAAAAACTGTTTTTT. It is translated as CASSTRQGNEKLFF.